This record covers a single TCR beta chain. Antigen unknown. Germline V gene sequence: CDR1 LNHDA, CDR2 SQIVND (reference sequence). CDR3 size: 13 residues. V was cut by 3 bases and J by 2 bases, with 7 bases left in between. Among the roughly 110 subjects of the validation cohort, separate from the 666-subject first cohort, were the donors. The source of the sample is a study of cytomegalovirus exposure and HLA in healthy donors. Findings of the study overall: Altogether, 150 to 200 TCR beta chains were recorded as cytomegalovirus-associated. Researchers reported that a few CMV-associated chains were confirmed in vitro as CMV antigen-specific.

Libraries were prepared by immunoSEQ multiplex PCR; TCRdb keeps only in-frame clonotypes and omits some of them. This table holds about 360,000 clones, more than 80% found once. The origin of this receptor is a woman between 18 and 30 years old in good health and CMV-seronegative. The rearrangement joins TRBV19 to TRBJ1-2, with D possibly matching TRBD1 (5 bases). Sequencing used PBMCs. CDR3 residues: CASSMKGNYGYTF. Here the CDR3 DNA reads TGTGCCAGTAGTATGAAGGGGAACTATGGCTACACCTTC.